This paragraph covers one T cell receptor (beta chain) sequence. No cognate antigen has been identified for it. Base quality data are lacking; no much larger clone is found one base away. Counted from cysteine to phenylalanine, this CDR3 has 14 amino acids. This entry keeps only the CDR3 DNA: 42 bases, framed from base 1. The germline V and J ends show losses of 5 bases and 3 bases respectively, and no gene match explains 5 bases of the junction. This sample stems from a study of patients and donors after allogeneic stem cell transplantation (dated by TCRdb to 2020 to 2022). Libraries were built with RT-PCR. The run used a NextSeq 550. Using fastp trimming at Q25 and MiXCR clonotype assembly, TCRdb reanalyzed the public sequencing data and kept in-frame beta chains. Every CDR3 protein is listed once, alongside the most common genes and DNA of its rows. This sample lists about 74,000 distinct CDR3 sequences; more than 25% were detected once. Roughly 29% of the sample comes from the top ten.

The rearranged segments are TRBV12-3 or TRBV12-4 and TRBJ2-7, and 9 bases in between align with TRBD2. This TCR was sampled from a human donor who was either an allogeneic HSCT recipient or a stem cell or donor lymphocyte infusion donor (not recorded which). It is not recorded whose cells these are; they may come from a transplant donor. Sequenced material: blood, either unsorted or a sorted T cell fraction (not recorded which). CDR3 region: CASSATSGYYEQYF. The DNA sequence is as follows: TGTGCCAGCAGTGCGACTAGCGGCTACTACGAGCAGTACTTC.